This T cell receptor (beta chain) was documented in a study of cytomegalovirus exposure and HLA in healthy donors. The V and J ends lost 3 bases and 4 bases respectively, with 7 bases between them. The CDR3 spans 13 residues. CDR1 KGHSH and CDR2 LQKENI come from the germline V gene. The repertoire was sequenced with immunoSEQ multiplex PCR; TCRdb's copy has only in-frame clones and lacks some. Of approximately 200,000 clones listed, 75% to 85% are singletons. The source of this sequence is a woman in her twenties or thirties in good health and CMV-seropositive. Source material: PBMCs. This sequence joins TRBV18 and TRBJ1-5; no clear D. CDR3 protein: CASSPPGNQPQHF. In nucleotides, the CDR3 is TGTGCCAGCTCACCGCCAGGAAATCAGCCCCAGCATTTT.